This TCR beta chain was recorded in a study of human T cells and chemical hapten exposure. Time point defined: patch test 2, 6 weeks after DPC sensitization. Indicated treatment: therapeutic diphenylcyclopropenone sensitization with weekly scalp DPC. This CDR3 is 11 amino acids long. Per the germline V gene, CDR1 is MDHEN and CDR2 is SYDVKM. V lost 3 bases, J lost 14 bases, and 13 bases lay in between. Attachment of unique molecular identifiers to individual cDNA molecules was performed in the library. TCRdb recomputed calls from the RACE reads with MiXCR, one row per CDR3 protein. Of 70,000 to 90,000 distinct CDR3 sequences in the sample, about 10% were seen once.

The chain carries TRBV28 and TRBJ1-1; tentative D call: TRBD1 (5 bases). This specimen was whole blood, taken in connection with sensitization to the hapten diphenylcyclopropenone (DPC). This receptor was taken from a woman aged 45-65 years with alopecia areata. Some clones in this sample may be carry-over from other donors' samples. The CDR3 nucleotides read TGTGCCAGCAGTTTTGACGGTCGGGGGTTCTTT. This encodes CASSFDGRGFF.